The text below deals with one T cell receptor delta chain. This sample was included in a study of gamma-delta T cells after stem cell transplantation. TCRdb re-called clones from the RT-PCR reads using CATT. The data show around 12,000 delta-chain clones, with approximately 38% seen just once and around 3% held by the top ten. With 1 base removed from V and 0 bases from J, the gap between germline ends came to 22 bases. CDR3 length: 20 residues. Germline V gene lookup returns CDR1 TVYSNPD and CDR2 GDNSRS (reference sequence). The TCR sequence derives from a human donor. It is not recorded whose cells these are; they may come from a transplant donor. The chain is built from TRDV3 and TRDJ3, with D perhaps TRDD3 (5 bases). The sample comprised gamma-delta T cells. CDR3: CAFKWGPSGDVSWDTRQMFF. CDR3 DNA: TGTGCCTTTAAATGGGGCCCTAGTGGGGACGTCTCCTGGGACACCCGACAGATGTTTTTC.